This T cell receptor beta chain was documented in a study of blood T cell repertoires in COVID-19. The overall study: PBMCs, B-cell-depleted T cells, or T cells were the source of the cDNA or gDNA that made up the material.

The germline gives CDR1 SQVTM, CDR2 ANQGSEA. The CDR3 is 11 amino acids. V lost 4 bases and J 4 bases, leaving 7 bases between the germline ends. Clones were read by immunoSEQ multiplex PCR, and TCRdb kept only the in-frame ones, dropping some. The sample has 200,000 to 250,000 clones; approximately 86% are singletons. Sequencing used peripheral blood. This clonotype originated in a woman aged 65 to 85 with active or convalescent COVID-19. This chain uses TRBV29-1 with TRBJ2-5; D perhaps matches TRBD1 (5 bases). CDR3 in amino acids: CSVGGRETQYF. For the CDR3, the DNA is TGCAGCGTTGGGGGCCGAGAGACCCAGTACTTC.